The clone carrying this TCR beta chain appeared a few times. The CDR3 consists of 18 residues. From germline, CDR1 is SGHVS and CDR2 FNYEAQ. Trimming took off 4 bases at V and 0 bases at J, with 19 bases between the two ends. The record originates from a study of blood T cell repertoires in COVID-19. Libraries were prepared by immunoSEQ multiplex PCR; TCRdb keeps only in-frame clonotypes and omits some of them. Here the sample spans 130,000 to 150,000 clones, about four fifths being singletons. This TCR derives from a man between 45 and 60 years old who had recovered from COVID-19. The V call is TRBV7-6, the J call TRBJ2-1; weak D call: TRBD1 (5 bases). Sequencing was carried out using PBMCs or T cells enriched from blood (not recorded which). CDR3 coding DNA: TGTGCCAGCAGCTCTAGGGGTCCAGGTTCGAGCTCCTACAATGAGCAGTTCTTC. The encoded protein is CASSSRGPGSSSYNEQFF.